This T cell receptor beta chain was recorded in a study of T cell repertoires in cytomegalovirus infection. Study-level background: Indicated by public TCR beta signatures were CMV infection and matching HLA type. Study-level points and caveats: Clonotypes of TCR beta that were HLA-C-restricted and CMV-specific dominated the ex vivo response. Public TCR beta family frequency separated CMV-and-HLA carriers, including in an independent cohort.

This clonotype was picked up a small number of times. The target antigen is unknown. TCRdb re-derived calls from the reads in MiXCR, one entry per CDR3 protein. The table shows a few hundred thousand distinct CDR3 sequences, with about 35% occurring only once. The V and J ends lost 3 bases and 10 bases respectively, with 12 bases between them. In germline, CDR1 is SGHTA, CDR2 FQGNSA. The CDR3 is 12 residues long. The sequencing here drew on cultured PBMCs, taken from culture after CMV antigen stimulation. This chain links TRBV7-2 with TRBJ1-2; D is unresolved. The TCR comes from a human donor in good health (CMV status not recorded). Some clones in this sample may be carry-over from other donors' samples. The CDR3, as DNA: TGTGCCAGCAGCTTTCAGCAGTATCACTACACCTTC. Translated: CASSFQQYHYTF. The entire variable domain, with the rest obtained from reference TRBV7-2 and TRBJ1-2, is as follows: GAGVSQSPSNKVTEKGKDVELRCDPISGHTALYWYRQSLGQGLEFLIYFQGNSAPDKSGLPSDRFSAERTGGSVSTLTIQRTQQEDSAVYLCASSFQQYHYTFGSGTRLTVV.